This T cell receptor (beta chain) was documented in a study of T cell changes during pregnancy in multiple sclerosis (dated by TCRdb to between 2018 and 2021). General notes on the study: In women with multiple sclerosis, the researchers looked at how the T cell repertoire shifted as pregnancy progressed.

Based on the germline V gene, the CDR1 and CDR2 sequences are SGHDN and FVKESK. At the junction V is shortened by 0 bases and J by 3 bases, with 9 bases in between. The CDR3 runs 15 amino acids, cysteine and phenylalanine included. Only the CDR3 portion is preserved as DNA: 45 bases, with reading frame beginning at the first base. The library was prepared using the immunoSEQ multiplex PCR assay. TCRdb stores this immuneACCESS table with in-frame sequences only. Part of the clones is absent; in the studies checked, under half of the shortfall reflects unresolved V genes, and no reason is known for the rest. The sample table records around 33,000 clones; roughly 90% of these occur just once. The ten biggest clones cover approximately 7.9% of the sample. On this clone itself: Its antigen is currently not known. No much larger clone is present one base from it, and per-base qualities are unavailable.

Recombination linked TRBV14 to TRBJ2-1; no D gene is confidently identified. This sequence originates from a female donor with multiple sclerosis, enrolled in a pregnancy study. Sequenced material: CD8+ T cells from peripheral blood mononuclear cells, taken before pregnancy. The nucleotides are TGTGCCAGCAGCCAAGATGGCAATTACTACAATGAGCAGTTCTTC. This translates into CASSQDGNYYNEQFF.